The 21 T cell receptor beta chains below come from one sample, sequenced in a study of T cell responses to AZD1222 COVID-19 vaccine. Assay used: immunoSEQ multiplex PCR; TCRdb lists only in-frame clones, some missing. Counted here are some 89,000 clones, roughly 90% occurring once; the ten biggest clones make up around 3%. The starting material was peripheral blood, obtained on day 0 of AZD1222 vaccination. The receptor source for this set is an adult in good health.

V and J are TRBV15 and TRBJ1-1; 7 nucleotides match TRBD1. V gave up 8 bases and J gave up 6 bases; unmatched junction bases: 6. The V gene's germline CDR1 is LNHNV and CDR2 YYDKDF (reference sequence). This CDR3 has 12 amino acids. The CDR3 here is CATGAGGSEAFF. The CDR3 DNA reads as TGTGCCACCGGGGCAGGGGGATCTGAAGCTTTCTTT.

The chain recombines TRBV3-1 (or the pseudogene TRBV3-2) with TRBJ2-3; perhaps D is TRBD1 or TRBD2 (6 bases each). Per germline, CDR1 LGHDT and CDR2 YNNKEL (reference sequence). V gave up 2 bases and J gave up 4 bases, with 13 bases separating them. The CDR3 spans 15 residues. The CDR3 nucleotides are TGTGCCAGCAGCCAACCCGGGGGCCGCGCAGATACGCAGTATTTT. Residues: CASSQPGGRADTQYF.

This rearrangement joins TRBV13 to TRBJ2-3; maybe TRBD2 (6 bases). V dropped 1 base and J dropped 6 bases, with 8 bases sitting between them. CDR3 length equals 13 residues. Per germline, CDR1 PRHDT and CDR2 FYEKMQ (reference sequence). The CDR3: CASSLEGRDTQYF. The CDR3 DNA follows: TGTGCCAGCAGCTTAGAGGGGAGGGATACGCAGTATTTT.

The rearrangement joins TRBV15 to TRBJ2-5; D gene uncertain. Trimming removed 0 bases at V and 0 bases at J, with 11 bases between. The germline gives CDR1 LNHNV, CDR2 YYDKDF (reference sequence). The CDR3 extends over 16 amino acids. The CDR3 reads CATSREVNLYQETQYF. Written as DNA, the CDR3 is TGTGCCACCAGCAGAGAAGTAAACCTGTACCAAGAGACCCAGTACTTC.

The genes are TRBV11-2 and TRBJ1-2; TRBD1 agrees at 7 bases. V trimming: 4 bases; J trimming: 7 bases; junction bases outside the gene matches: 9. Germline CDR1 reads SGHAT; CDR2 reads FQNNGV. CDR3 length equals 14 residues. The CDR3 bases are TGTGCCAGCAGCTCTCAGGGGGGATTGGGTGGCTACACCTTC. Amino acids: CASSSQGGLGGYTF.

The chain couples TRBV28 to TRBJ2-7, with D hard to call. The CDR3 extends over 15 amino acids. V lost 1 base to trimming and J lost 0 bases, with 10 bases between them. Germline CDR1 and CDR2: MDHEN and SYDVKM. As DNA, the CDR3 is TGTGCCAGCAGTTTATCCCAAACCGGCTCCTACGAGCAGTACTTC. Amino acids: CASSLSQTGSYEQYF.

This rearrangement joins TRBV5-4 to TRBJ2-1; 12 bases are a match to TRBD2. The junction had 7 bases not matched to a gene; V was cut back by 2 bases and J by 10 bases. CDR1 SGHNT and CDR2 YYREEE come from the germline V gene (reference sequence). This CDR3 region has 15 residues. The CDR3 loop reads CASSFPSGRGGEQFF. DNA for the CDR3: TGTGCCAGCAGCTTCCCTAGCGGGAGGGGAGGAGAGCAGTTCTTC.

V usage is TRBV7-3 and J usage is TRBJ1-1, with D uncertain. The CDR3 spans 14 residues. Germline lookup yields CDR1 SGHTA and CDR2 FQGTGA. V gave up 0 bases and J gave up 0 bases, with 5 bases separating them. The CDR3 sequence: CASSLTTLNTEAFF. The CDR3 bases are TGTGCCAGCAGCTTAACTACCCTGAACACTGAAGCTTTCTTT.

The sample holds one count of this clone. The chain combines TRBV6-6 with TRBJ2-5; TRBD1 matches 7 bases. After removal of 3 bases from V and 1 base from J, the junction contained 2 bases not matched to a gene. Germline lookup yields CDR1 MNHNY and CDR2 SVGAGI (reference sequence). The CDR3 length is 14 residues. The CDR3 sequence: CASSYGQAQETQYF. Here the CDR3 DNA reads TGTGCCAGCAGTTATGGACAGGCCCAAGAGACCCAGTACTTC.

The rearrangement links TRBV28 to TRBJ1-1; D is undetermined. Deletions cut 8 bases from V and 12 bases from J, with 16 bases between. CDR1 is MDHEN and CDR2 is SYDVKM in the germline V gene. The CDR3 length is 11 residues. The CDR3 DNA is TGTGCCAGCCATGGCAACCGTTTGTCTTTCTTT. This codes for CASHGNRLSFF.

The V gene is TRBV15, the J gene TRBJ2-3; the D gene is possibly TRBD2 (6 bases). Per germline, CDR1 LNHNV and CDR2 YYDKDF (reference sequence). The length of the CDR3 is 13 residues. V lost 8 bases and J lost 2, with 11 bases in between. Written as DNA, the CDR3 is TGTGCCACCGGGGGGTATGACACAGATACGCAGTATTTT. Protein product: CATGGYDTDTQYF.

This chain uses TRBV21-1 with TRBJ2-7; no check of the table's D call, TRBD2, against the DNA was made. TRBV21-1 is recorded as a pseudogene. There are 16 residues in the CDR3. CDR3: CASSKEGLAGAYEQYF. The CDR3 DNA reads as TGTGCCAGCAGCAAAGAGGGACTAGCGGGGGCCTACGAGCAGTACTTC.

The chain employs TRBV7-9 and TRBJ1-2, with 7 bases lining up with TRBD1. This CDR3 has 17 residues. Trimming cost V 1 base and J 5 bases; bases outside gene matches: 13. Germline V CDR1 and CDR2: SEHNR, FQNEAQ (reference sequence). The CDR3 sequence is CASSLDRREGQLYGYTF. The DNA of the CDR3 is TGTGCCAGCAGCTTAGACCGTCGAGAGGGACAGTTATATGGCTACACCTTC. The whole variable domain, filled in from reference TRBV7-9 and TRBJ1-2, reads DTGVSQNPRHKITKRGQNVTFRCDPISEHNRLYWYRQTLGQGPEFLTYFQNEAQLEKSRLLSDRFSAERPKGSFSTLEIQRTEQGDSAMYLCASSLDRREGQLYGYTFGSGTRLTVV.

The chain couples TRBV5-4 to TRBJ2-5; D possibly corresponds to TRBD1 (5 bases). Looked up from germline, CDR1 is SGHNT and CDR2 is YYREEE (reference sequence). V lost 2 bases and J lost 2, with 10 bases in between. This CDR3 has 14 residues. Here the CDR3 reads CASSFRQSQETQYF. CDR3 DNA sequence: TGTGCCAGCAGCTTTCGACAGTCACAAGAGACCCAGTACTTC.

This clone was recorded only once. The rearrangement joins TRBV11-2 to TRBJ1-2; D not resolved. The CDR3 totals 13 residues. Germline CDR1 reads SGHAT; CDR2 reads FQNNGV. Trimming stripped 6 bases from V and 8 bases from J, with 16 bases between. The CDR3: CASSTQELSGYTF. For the CDR3, the DNA is TGTGCCAGCAGTACTCAGGAGCTATCAGGCTACACCTTC.

A single count supports this clone. The rearrangement links TRBV10-3 to TRBJ1-2, with D possibly matching TRBD1 (6 bases). Germline loops: CDR1 ENHRY, CDR2 SYGVKD. V dropped 8 bases and J dropped 1 base, with 17 bases sitting between them. The CDR3 has 15 residues. Written as DNA, the CDR3 is TGTGCCATCCTACGGACAGAGGGGGGTAACTATGGCTACACCTTC. Encoded protein: CAILRTEGGNYGYTF.

J is TRBJ2-2 and V is TRBV6-6; D ambiguous. CDR1 and CDR2 from the germline V gene are MNHNY and SVGAGI (reference sequence). Trimming took off 4 bases at V and 4 bases at J, with 10 bases between the two ends. This CDR3 contains 14 residues. The CDR3 region has the DNA TGTGCCAGCAGTTCCGGTTATAGCACCGGGGAGCTGTTTTTT. It translates to CASSSGYSTGELFF.

The CDR3 sequence is CASSPGTGFTGNTIYF. The CDR3 DNA reads TGTGCCAGCAGCCCCGGGACAGGCTTTACAGGAAACACCATATATTTT. The chain uses TRBV5-5 and TRBJ1-3, with 8 bases identical to TRBD1. Germline V gene sequence: CDR1 SGHKS, CDR2 YYEKEE (reference sequence). J lost 4 bases, V lost 4 bases, and 10 bases had no gene match. CDR3 size: 16 residues.

The chain carries TRBV4-1 and TRBJ2-6, with 9 bases lining up with TRBD1. Losses at the gene ends were 4 bases for V and 0 bases for J; bases not matched to a gene: 4. The CDR3 loop spans 17 amino acids. Germline V CDR1 and CDR2: MGHRA, YSYEKL. CDR3 sequence (DNA): TGCGCCAGCAGCCGAGGGACAGGGAACTCTGGGGCCAACGTCCTGACTTTC. It yields the protein CASSRGTGNSGANVLTF.

The J gene is TRBJ1-5, the V gene TRBV7-8; D may be TRBD1 (6 bases). The CDR3 spans 16 residues. V lost 3 bases, J lost 4 bases, and 16 bases lay in between. Germline assignment: CDR1 SGHVS and CDR2 FQNEAQ. The DNA of the CDR3 is TGTGCCAGCAGCTTCAGGGGTGGGGCCGTTAATCAGCCCCAGCATTTT. Its protein is CASSFRGGAVNQPQHF.

This clone was seen once. V gene TRBV18 combines with J gene TRBJ1-5; tentatively, D is TRBD1 (5 bases). V lost 1 base, J lost 4 bases, and 11 bases lay in between. Per germline, CDR1 KGHSH and CDR2 LQKENI. The CDR3 has 15 residues. Written as DNA, the CDR3 is TGTGCCAGCTCACCACGGGACGGGGAAAATCAGCCCCAGCATTTT. Translation gives CASSPRDGENQPQHF.